This TCR beta chain emerged from a study of shared clonotypes between healthy human individuals. Naive CD8 cells comprised CD45RO-negative, CCR7-positively selected cells, excluding terminally differentiated effector memory CD45RA+ cells. Sequenced by immunoSEQ multiplex PCR; TCRdb stores in-frame clones only, minus some. Of over 800,000 clones listed, about 91% are singletons. This TCR derives from a man aged 25 to 40 in good health. Sequenced sample: naive CD8+ T cells sorted from blood.

The CDR3 region is CASSQERTVDGTYEQYF. As DNA, the CDR3 is TGCGCCAGCAGCCAAGAAAGGACGGTGGACGGCACCTACGAGCAGTACTTC. J is TRBJ2-7 and V is TRBV4-3; D gene uncertain. The CDR3 spans 17 residues. Germline V lookup: CDR1 LGHNA, CDR2 YSLEER. Trimming removed 0 bases from V and 2 bases from J, with 17 bases in between.